Listed below are T cell receptor beta chains from one sample, sequenced in a study of blood T cell repertoires in COVID-19. Method: immunoSEQ multiplex PCR; TCRdb's copy keeps in-frame clones and lacks some. The sample contains 150,000 or so clones, 79% of which appear only once. Sequencing used peripheral blood. The receptors stem from a woman aged 55-69 years with COVID-19, enrolled during active disease. The CDR3 runs from the conserved cysteine through the conserved F or W. D genes are given only for firm matches. Clone size is shown for a subset of rows, as once, few, many or a class of expanded clone.

>NA|TRBV4-2|TRBJ2-1|TRBD2
TGTGCCAGCAGCCAAGAACTGGCGGGAGGGTCGAATGAGCAGTTCTTC
CASSQELAGGSNEQFF
>NA|TRBV20-1|TRBJ1-2|NA
TGCAGTGCTAGAGAGGCAGGGTCCTACACCTTC
CSAREAGSYTF
>NA|TRBV18|TRBJ1-2|NA
TGTGCCAGCTCACCAAGTGGGGCAGCTCAGCCAAATGGCTACACCTTC
CASSPSGAAQPNGYTF
>NA|TRBV12-3/TRBV12-4|TRBJ1-2|NA
TGTGCCAGCAGTTTATTTACTCAAGGGGACTACACCTTC
CASSLFTQGDYTF
>NA|TRBV5-4|TRBJ1-6|TRBD1
TGTGCCAGCAGTGCCGGGACAGGGCAAAATTCACCCCTCCACTTT
CASSAGTGQNSPLHF
>NA|TRBV19|TRBJ2-3|TRBD2
TGTGCCAGTAGGGGACTAGCGGGAGTTCCAGATACGCAGTATTTT
CASRGLAGVPDTQYF
>NA|TRBV18|TRBJ1-4|TRBD1
TGTGCCAGCTCAGGACAGGGTCCTAATGAAAAACTGTTTTTT
CASSGQGPNEKLFF
>NA|TRBV30|TRBJ2-1|TRBD1
TGTGCCTGGAGAAGGCGGACAGGGTCCTACAATGAGCAGTTCTTC
CAWRRRTGSYNEQFF
>NA|TRBV7-2|TRBJ2-2|NA
TGTGCCAGCAGCCCAAGGTCGGGGAGCGGGGAGCTGTTTTTT
CASSPRSGSGELFF
>once|TRBV5-5|TRBJ1-6|NA
TGTGCCAGCAGCTTGGCCGGGGGGTCGGATGATTCACCCCTCCACTTT
CASSLAGGSDDSPLHF
>once|TRBV3-1/TRBV3-2|TRBJ2-5|NA
TGTGCCAGCAGCCAATTGTCAGGGGGGAAAGAGACCCAGTACTTC
CASSQLSGGKETQYF
>NA|TRBV6-5|TRBJ2-2|TRBD1
TGTGCCAGCAGTCCGTGGACAGGGAACACCGGGGAGCTGTTTTTT
CASSPWTGNTGELFF
>NA|TRBV28|TRBJ2-2|NA
TGTGCCAGCAGACAGGGTTCTTCCCCCGCCTTGCAGGAGCTGTTTTTT
CASRQGSSPALQELFF
>NA|TRBV6-1|TRBJ1-6|NA
TGTGCCAGCAGTGAAAAGTCCCAGAAATCCTCCTATAATTCACCCCTCCACTTT
CASSEKSQKSSYNSPLHF
>NA|TRBV19|TRBJ2-2|NA
TGTGCCAGTAGTTCCCAGGGGTCGGGCGGGGAGCTGTTTTTT
CASSSQGSGGELFF
>NA|TRBV7-3|TRBJ2-3|TRBD1
TGTGCCAGCAGCCGAGACAGGGGGCGGACAGATACGCAGTATTTT
CASSRDRGRTDTQYF
>NA|TRBV5-4|TRBJ1-2|TRBD1
TGTGCCAGCAATATACAGGGGGCTGACTATGGCTACACCTTC
CASNIQGADYGYTF
>once|TRBV9|TRBJ2-7|NA
TGTGCCAGCAGCGTAGGTGGGAGCGGCCACGAGCAGTACTTC
CASSVGGSGHEQYF
>NA|TRBV2|TRBJ2-5|TRBD1
TGTGCCAGCAGCAGGGGGCTACAAGAGACCCAGTACTTC
CASSRGLQETQYF
>NA|TRBV7-3|TRBJ2-3|NA
TGTGCCAGCAGCACTCAAACTGGAGATACGCAGTATTTT
CASSTQTGDTQYF
>NA|TRBV7-9|TRBJ2-1|NA
TGTGCCAGCAGCTTAGGAAGGACTGGGGAGCAGTTCTTC
CASSLGRTGEQFF
>few|TRBV2|TRBJ1-1|NA
TGTGCCAGCAAGATGGGGGGGCCGACTGAAGCTTTCTTT
CASKMGGPTEAFF
>NA|TRBV14|TRBJ2-1|NA
TGTGCCAGCAGCCTTAGCGTAGTGGAGCAGTTCTTC
CASSLSVVEQFF
>NA|TRBV5-1|TRBJ2-3|TRBD2
TGCGCCAGCAGATGGAGCGGGGGCACAGATACGCAGTATTTT
CASRWSGGTDTQYF
>NA|TRBV4-1|TRBJ2-2|TRBD2
TGCGCCAGCAGCTTTAGCGGGAGGCCCACCGGGGAGCTGTTTTTT
CASSFSGRPTGELFF
>NA|TRBV7-8|TRBJ2-2|NA
TGTGCCAGCAGCTTATATCGGTCTACCCGGGGGACCGGGGAGCTGTTTTTT
CASSLYRSTRGTGELFF
>NA|TRBV5-1|TRBJ2-7|TRBD1
TGCGCCAGCAGCTCGACAGGGGCCTTTTACGAGCAGTACTTC
CASSSTGAFYEQYF
>once|TRBV9|TRBJ1-2|NA
TGTGGGCATGGGACACTTTATGGCTACACCTTC
CGHGTLYGYTF
>few|TRBV28|TRBJ1-2|NA
TGTGCCAGCAGTTTCCAGGGAGGGAAGGCTGGCTACACCTTC
CASSFQGGKAGYTF
>NA|TRBV7-9|TRBJ2-7|NA
TGTGCCAGCAGCTTGGGACACTACTACGAGCAGTACTTC
CASSLGHYYEQYF
>NA|TRBV19|TRBJ1-4|NA
TGTGCCAGTAGTAGCCACAGGGCAACTAATGAAAAACTGTTTTTT
CASSSHRATNEKLFF
>NA|TRBV11-2|TRBJ2-6|NA
TGTGCCAGCAGCTTACGCCTCGGTTTAACGAGCTCTGGGGCCAACGTCCTGACTTTC
CASSLRLGLTSSGANVLTF
>NA|TRBV12-3/TRBV12-4|TRBJ1-4|NA
TGTGCCAGCAGTTCCGGGACAAGCGAAAAACTGTTTTTT
CASSSGTSEKLFF
>NA|TRBV11-3|TRBJ1-1|NA
TGTGCCAGCAGCTTACGTCACGGTGGTGAAGCTTTCTTT
CASSLRHGGEAFF
>NA|TRBV27|TRBJ1-6|TRBD1
TGTGCCAGCAGTTTATTTGGGGGACAGGGGTTTTCCTCCTATAATTCACCCCTCCACTTT
CASSLFGGQGFSSYNSPLHF
>once|TRBV5-6|TRBJ2-7|NA
TGTGCCAGCAGCTCCAACTACGAGCAGTACTTC
CASSSNYEQYF
>NA|TRBV7-2|TRBJ2-7|NA
TGTGCCAGCAGCTTAGGACAGAGCTCCTACGAGCAGTACTTC
CASSLGQSSYEQYF
>NA|TRBV7-9|TRBJ2-4|NA
TGTGCCAGCATTGGCTCAGCCAAAAACATTCAGTACTTC
CASIGSAKNIQYF
>few|TRBV5-1|TRBJ2-1|TRBD2
TGCGCCAGCAGCTTGGATTGGCGTCTAGCGGGAGGTTTAGGGTCCTACAATGAGCAGTTCTTC
CASSLDWRLAGGLGSYNEQFF
>few|TRBV18|TRBJ2-1|TRBD2
TGTGCCAGCTCACCCCGGGGGGATGAGCAGTTCTTC
CASSPRGDEQFF
>NA|TRBV30|TRBJ1-2|NA
TGTGCCTGGAGTGTACAAAAAGGGAGCCATGGCTACACCTTC
CAWSVQKGSHGYTF
>NA|TRBV6-6|TRBJ2-5|NA
TGTGCCAGCAGTTACTCTGAGTCTAGGCAAGAGACCCAGTACTTC
CASSYSESRQETQYF
>NA|TRBV24-1|TRBJ2-2|TRBD2
TGTGCCACCAGTGATTTAAGAGGGACTATTAACACCGGGGAGCTGTTTTTT
CATSDLRGTINTGELFF
>NA|TRBV5-4|TRBJ2-7|NA
TGTGCCAGCAGCTTATTTGGGACTCCCTACGAGCAGTACTTC
CASSLFGTPYEQYF
>NA|TRBV6-8|TRBJ1-5|NA
TGTGCCAGCAGTTCCAGCGCGAAACACAATCTTCGGCCATCCATAAACAATCAGCCCCAGCATTTT
CASSSSAKHNLRPSINNQPQHF
>NA|TRBV19|TRBJ2-1|TRBD2
TGTGCCAGTAGTACCGGGACTAGAAGGGCCAATGAGCAGTTCTTC
CASSTGTRRANEQFF
>NA|TRBV5-4|TRBJ2-5|TRBD2
TGTGCCAGCAGTCGGACTAGCGGGGAGACCCAGTACTTC
CASSRTSGETQYF